This TCR beta chain was identified in a study of radiation and T cells in renal cell carcinoma. Points from the study as a whole: Top tumor clonotypes rose in blood 2 weeks post-radiation, then contracted.

The time point: baseline pretreatment blood. Stated treatment: 15 Gy SBRT to primary tumor, nephrectomy 4 weeks later. Blood was sampled at baseline, 2 weeks and 4 weeks after SBRT. Looked up from germline, CDR1 is LGHNT and CDR2 is FRNRAP. The ends were cut back, 3 bases at V and 5 bases at J, with 10 bases in the middle. The CDR3 extends over 13 amino acids. For this clone: Its antigen is undetermined.

The protocol was immunoSEQ multiplex PCR, while the TCRdb copy is restricted to in-frame clones and leaves out a portion. Among 90,000 to 100,000 clones listed, around nine tenths were seen once. This material consisted of blood, taken from a patient whose treatment included radiotherapy and nephrectomy. This TCR was sampled from a man aged 45 to 65 with renal cell carcinoma. This chain joins TRBV12-5 and TRBJ1-1, with no clear D. As DNA, the CDR3 is TGTGCTAGTGGTTTCGGTGTCTTAACTGAAGCTTTCTTT. Translating it yields CASGFGVLTEAFF.